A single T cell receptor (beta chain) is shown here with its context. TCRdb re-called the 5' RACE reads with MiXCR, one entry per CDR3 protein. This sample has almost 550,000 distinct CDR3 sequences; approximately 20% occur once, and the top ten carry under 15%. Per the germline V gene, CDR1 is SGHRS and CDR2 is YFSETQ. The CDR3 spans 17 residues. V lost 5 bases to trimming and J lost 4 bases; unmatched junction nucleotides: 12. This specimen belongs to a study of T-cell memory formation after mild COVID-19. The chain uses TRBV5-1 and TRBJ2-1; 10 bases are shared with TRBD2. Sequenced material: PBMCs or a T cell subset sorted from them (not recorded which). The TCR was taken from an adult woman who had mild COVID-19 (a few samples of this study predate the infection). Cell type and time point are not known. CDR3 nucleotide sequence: TGCGCCAGCAGTAGGTTAAGCGGGGGGGCCTCGTACAATGAGCAGTTCTTC. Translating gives CASSRLSGGASYNEQFF.